The 21 T cell receptor beta chains in this list originate from one sample, sequenced in a study of blood T cell repertoires in COVID-19. Here immunoSEQ multiplex PCR was the method, and the copy in TCRdb shows in-frame clones only, minus some. The data hold 120,000 to 150,000 clones, with around 81% observed a single time. Material: peripheral blood. These TCRs come from a human donor in a cohort sampled during active COVID-19.

The rearrangement joins TRBV3-1 (or the pseudogene TRBV3-2) to TRBJ1-2; maybe TRBD1 (6 bases). The ends were cut back, 2 bases at V and 6 bases at J, with 13 bases in the middle. The CDR3 has 14 residues. Looked up from germline, CDR1 is LGHDT and CDR2 is YNNKEL (reference sequence). CDR3 coding DNA: TGTGCCAGCAGCCAAATGGACAGAGGGAATGGCTACACCTTC. Its translation is CASSQMDRGNGYTF.

The chain couples TRBV7-3 to TRBJ2-1; maybe TRBD2 (5 bases). Germline-derived CDR1 and CDR2 are SGHTA and FQGTGA. This CDR3 comprises 12 residues. Trimming removed 5 bases at V and 6 bases at J, with 8 bases between. CDR3 loop: CASSLRGNEQFF. The CDR3 nucleotides are TGTGCCAGCAGCCTCCGGGGCAATGAGCAGTTCTTC.

The rearrangement joins TRBV7-9 to TRBJ2-1, with 10 nucleotides matching TRBD2. The length of the CDR3 is 17 residues. V dropped 0 bases and J dropped 6; count of bases not matched to a gene: 8. Germline-derived CDR1 and CDR2 are SEHNR and FQNEAQ (reference sequence). CDR3 sequence reads: CASSLALAGVSGNEQFF. DNA of the CDR3: TGTGCCAGCAGCTTAGCTCTAGCGGGAGTATCGGGCAATGAGCAGTTCTTC.

This clone was observed once. This rearrangement joins TRBV11-2 to TRBJ1-6, with 8 bases matching TRBD1. The V and J ends lost 1 base and 8 bases, in that order; junction bases with no gene match: 1. Germline lookup yields CDR1 SGHAT and CDR2 FQNNGV. This CDR3 is built from 14 residues. CDR3 in amino acids: CASSLAGGDSPLHF. In DNA form, the CDR3 reads TGTGCCAGCAGCTTAGCAGGGGGCGATTCACCCCTCCACTTT.

The CDR3 nucleotides read TGTGCCAGCTCACCAGGACGGTCGGAAGGACTAGCCAAAAACATTCAGTACTTC. Amino acids: CASSPGRSEGLAKNIQYF. V gene TRBV18 combines with J gene TRBJ2-4; the D gene is possibly TRBD2 (5 bases). The CDR3 sequence is 18 residues long. Germline V gene lookup returns CDR1 KGHSH and CDR2 LQKENI. V was shortened by 2 bases and J by 0 bases, with 17 bases between the two germline ends.

The chain combines TRBV28 with TRBJ1-3, with 8 bases that match TRBD1. V was clipped by 3 bases and J by 2 bases; unmatched bases: 6. CDR3 length: 16 residues. CDR1 is MDHEN, CDR2 SYDVKM, per germline. CDR3 DNA: TGTGCCAGCAGTTTGACAGGGGTTTTTGCTGGAAACACCATATATTTT. It translates to CASSLTGVFAGNTIYF.

The chain carries TRBV7-3 and TRBJ2-2; possibly TRBD2 for D (6 bases). In germline, CDR1 is SGHTA, CDR2 FQGTGA. Between the trimmed V and J ends, which lost 5 bases and 5 bases, there was a span of 24 bases. The CDR3 extends over 18 amino acids. The CDR3: CASSRTPATGTLTGELFF. CDR3 coding DNA: TGTGCCAGCAGCCGAACGCCTGCCACCGGGACTTTGACCGGGGAGCTGTTTTTT.

The rearrangement links TRBV5-6 to TRBJ1-2, with D maybe TRBD1 (6 bases). Per germline, CDR1 SGHDT and CDR2 YYEEEE. The CDR3 spans 14 residues. Trimming left V 4 bases short and J 8 bases short, with 18 bases between. CDR3 loop: CASSLTQGLGGYTF. The CDR3 nucleotides are TGTGCCAGCAGCCTAACGCAGGGGTTGGGAGGCTACACCTTC.

The V gene is TRBV7-2, the J gene TRBJ2-7; D is undetermined. Germline CDR1 reads SGHTA; CDR2 reads FQGNSA. The CDR3 consists of 13 residues. V shed 6 bases and J shed 3 bases, with 12 bases lying between them. CDR3 protein: CASRGGQIYEQYF. The CDR3 nucleotides are TGTGCCAGCAGGGGTGGGCAGATCTACGAGCAGTACTTC. Full variable domain (missing parts from reference TRBV7-2 and TRBJ2-7): GAGVSQSPSNKVTEKGKDVELRCDPISGHTALYWYRQSLGQGLEFLIYFQGNSAPDKSGLPSDRFSAERTGGSVSTLTIQRTQQEDSAVYLCASRGGQIYEQYFGPGTRLTVT.

The rearrangement uses TRBV10-3 and TRBJ2-1, with 11 bases matching TRBD2. The junction had 10 bases not matched to a gene; V was cut back by 9 bases and J by 6 bases. The CDR3 length is 15 residues. Germline V gene sequence: CDR1 ENHRY, CDR2 SYGVKD. The CDR3 DNA sequence: TGTGCCATTGGAACTAGCGGGAGAACCGGCAATGAGCAGTTCTTC. It is translated as CAIGTSGRTGNEQFF.

V is TRBV3-1 (or the pseudogene TRBV3-2) and J is TRBJ1-1; 8 nucleotides align to TRBD1. Germline lookup yields CDR1 LGHDT and CDR2 YNNKEL (reference sequence). Trimming removed 4 bases from V and 5 bases from J; junction bases left unmatched: 3. The CDR3 runs 13 residues. The CDR3 protein is CASSRTGGTEAFF. CDR3 nucleotide sequence: TGTGCCAGCAGCCGAACAGGGGGGACTGAAGCTTTCTTT.

The chain couples TRBV18 to TRBJ1-2; TRBD1 matches at 9 bases. CDR1 is KGHSH, CDR2 LQKENI, per germline. The length of the CDR3 is 19 residues. The junction had 15 bases not matched to a gene; V was cut back by 1 base and J by 3 bases. The CDR3 DNA is TGTGCCAGCTCACCACGACTCTCCACAGGGGGCGCTTTCGACTATGGCTACACCTTC. This translates into CASSPRLSTGGAFDYGYTF.

The chain has TRBV7-2 and TRBJ2-1; a weak D match, TRBD1 (6 bases). The CDR3 spans 14 residues. V dropped 3 bases and J dropped 9 bases, with 15 bases sitting between them. Per the germline V gene, CDR1 is SGHTA and CDR2 is FQGNSA. CDR3 region: CASSFAVQGSEQFF. The CDR3 bases are TGTGCCAGCAGCTTCGCAGTACAGGGTAGTGAGCAGTTCTTC.

The chain uses TRBV2 and TRBJ1-5; TRBD1 agrees at 9 bases. The CDR3 runs to 14 residues. The V gene's germline CDR1 is SNHLY and CDR2 FYNNEI. Unmatched junction bases numbered 6, after V lost 6 bases and J lost 6 bases. The CDR3 nucleotides are TGTGCCAGCAGCGGTACAGGGGGCACTCAGCCCCAGCATTTT. Encoded protein: CASSGTGGTQPQHF.

This clone came up a few times. The V and J genes are TRBV18 and TRBJ1-2, with D tentatively TRBD1 (6 bases). V gave up 2 bases and J gave up 7 bases, with 26 bases separating them. Germline loops: CDR1 KGHSH, CDR2 LQKENI. The CDR3 has 18 residues. CDR3 amino acids: CASSPFMGAHPEESGYTF. CDR3 DNA sequence: TGTGCCAGCTCACCATTTATGGGGGCCCACCCTGAGGAGAGTGGCTACACCTTC. Using reference TRBV18 and TRBJ1-2 for the parts outside the CDR3, the full variable domain is NAGVMQNPRHLVRRRGQEARLRCSPMKGHSHVYWYRQLPEEGLKFMVYLQKENIIDESGMPKERFSAEFPKEGPSILRIQQVVRGDSAAYFCASSPFMGAHPEESGYTFGSGTRLTVV.

The V gene is TRBV5-6, the J gene TRBJ2-5; no reliable D call. The CDR3 contains 16 residues. Germline loops: CDR1 SGHDT, CDR2 YYEEEE. Trimming stripped 0 bases from V and 5 bases from J, with 17 bases between. The CDR3 region is CASSLEPRFVGETQYF. The CDR3 nucleotides are TGTGCCAGCAGCTTGGAGCCCAGGTTTGTTGGGGAGACCCAGTACTTC.

The V call is TRBV6-5, the J call TRBJ2-7; D might be TRBD1 (5 bases). Trimming shortened V by 8 bases and J by 1 base, and 15 bases separated the two germline ends. Germline loops: CDR1 MNHEY, CDR2 SVGAGI. The CDR3 length is 14 residues. The CDR3 spells CASGDPYRSYEQYF. CDR3 sequence (DNA): TGTGCCAGCGGGGATCCCTACAGGTCCTACGAGCAGTACTTC.

The sample holds one count of this clone. This chain connects TRBV25-1 to TRBJ1-1; D may be TRBD1 (5 bases). The germline V gene has CDR1 MGHDK and CDR2 SYGVNS. Trimming took off 8 bases at V and 0 bases at J, with 7 bases between the two ends. The CDR3 is made up of 12 amino acids. CDR3 sequence: CASRGMNTEAFF. The CDR3 nucleotides are TGTGCCAGCCGGGGGATGAACACTGAAGCTTTCTTT. Variable domain in full (rest from reference TRBV25-1 and TRBJ1-1): EADIYQTPRYLVIGTGKKITLECSQTMGHDKMYWYQQDPGMELHLIHYSYGVNSTEKGDLSSESTVSRIRTEHFPLTLESARPSHTSQYLCASRGMNTEAFFGQGTRLTVV.

This chain links TRBV5-4 with TRBJ2-1, with 7 bases fitting TRBD2. There are 13 residues in the CDR3. Germline-derived CDR1 and CDR2 are SGHNT and YYREEE (reference sequence). Trimming took 4 bases from V and 7 from J; bases not matched to a gene: 5. This CDR3 reads CASSAGLQNEQFF. The CDR3 region has the DNA TGTGCCAGCAGCGCGGGACTACAGAATGAGCAGTTCTTC.

The rearrangement joins TRBV28 to TRBJ1-6; 9 nucleotides align to TRBD1. Losses at the gene ends were 10 bases for V and 4 bases for J; bases not matched to a gene: 11. CDR1 and CDR2 from the germline V gene are MDHEN and SYDVKM. There are 16 residues in the CDR3. The CDR3 is CATKTAGTGYNSPLHF. The CDR3 nucleotides read TGTGCCACCAAGACTGCCGGGACAGGGTATAATTCACCCCTCCACTTT.

This rearrangement joins TRBV29-1 to TRBJ2-7, with TRBD2 matching 14 bases. The CDR3 sequence is 16 residues long. J lost 2 bases, V lost 4 bases, and 7 bases had no gene match. Germline values: CDR1 SQVTM, CDR2 ANQGSEA. CDR3 nucleotide sequence: TGCAGCGTTGCCGGACTAGCGGGAGGCCGCACCTACGAGCAGTACTTC. Translating gives CSVAGLAGGRTYEQYF.